Below are 7 T cell receptor beta chains sequenced from a single sample in a study of shared clonotypes between healthy human individuals (dated by TCRdb to 2019 to 2021). The library was prepared using the immunoSEQ multiplex PCR assay. TCRdb re-hosts the immuneACCESS table, in-frame sequences only. Its copies lack some clones; in the studies checked, an unresolved V gene accounts for under half of them, and the cause for the rest is not known. For this sample the table gives a few million clones, of which just over 90% were detected only once. In total, the top ten clones hold roughly 0.14% of the sample. Sequenced input: naive CD4+ T cells sorted from blood. Per the publication, the cell subset or site label means: CD45RA+ positively selected. Source of these receptors: a man younger than 35 in good health.

CDR3 sequence reads: CASSTRQGGGYGYTF. DNA for the CDR3: TGTGCCAGCAGTACCCGACAGGGGGGAGGCTATGGCTACACCTTC. The genes are TRBV6-6 and TRBJ1-2; 9 nucleotides agree with TRBD1. The germline V gene has CDR1 MNHNY and CDR2 SVGAGI (reference sequence). V lost 5 bases and J lost 4; bases outside the gene matches: 8. The CDR3 sequence is 15 residues long.

The chain recombines TRBV30 with TRBJ1-3; 7 nucleotides line up with TRBD1. CDR3 size: 16 residues. V was pared by 1 base and J by 2 bases, with 8 bases of the junction left unmatched. Germline CDR1 GTSNPN, CDR2 SVGIG (reference sequence). CDR3 coding DNA: TGTGCCTGGAGTGACCCGACGACAGGGACTGGAAACACCATATATTTT. Translated: CAWSDPTTGTGNTIYF.

The V and J genes are TRBV28 and TRBJ1-5; 7 bases line up with TRBD1. Germline trimming cut 4 bases from V and 4 bases from J; bases unmatched to any gene: 7. The CDR3 covers 15 residues. Germline CDR1 reads MDHEN; CDR2 reads SYDVKM. CDR3 nucleotide sequence: TGTGCCAGCAGTTGGAGGAGGGACAGTAATCAGCCCCAGCATTTT. Encoded protein: CASSWRRDSNQPQHF. The full variable domain, completed using reference TRBV28 and TRBJ1-5, is DVKVTQSSRYLVKRTGEKVFLECVQDMDHENMFWYRQDPGLGLRLIYFSYDVKMKEKGDIPEGYSVSREKKERFSLILESASTNQTSMYLCASSWRRDSNQPQHFGDGTRLSIL.

This sequence joins TRBV30 and TRBJ2-3, with 13 bases identical to TRBD2. The CDR3 spans 15 residues. CDR1 and CDR2 (germline): GTSNPN, SVGIG (reference sequence). V shed 1 base and J 5 bases; nucleotides not matched to a gene: 3. CDR3 in DNA: TGTGCCTGGAGTGGGACTAGCGGGGGTGTAGATACGCAGTATTTT. It translates to CAWSGTSGGVDTQYF. Drawing the rest from reference TRBV30 and TRBJ2-3, the complete variable domain is SQTIHQWPATLVQPVGSPLSLECTVEGTSNPNLYWYRQAAGRGLQLLFYSVGIGQISSEVPQNLSASRPQDRQFILSSKKLLLSDSGFYLCAWSGTSGGVDTQYFGPGTRLTVL.

This clone has a single count. The chain recombines TRBV5-6 with TRBJ2-3; tentative D call: TRBD2 (6 bases). V lost 1 base and J 4 bases, leaving 13 bases between the germline ends. Per the germline V gene, CDR1 is SGHDT and CDR2 is YYEEEE. The CDR3 is made up of 15 amino acids. The CDR3 nucleotides read TGTGCCAGCAGCTTGACCGGGAGTGGTTCAGATACGCAGTATTTT. It is translated as CASSLTGSGSDTQYF.

This clone was picked up one time. CDR3 protein: CASSIRQGGSYGYTF. In DNA, the CDR3 is TGTGCCAGTAGTATCCGACAGGGTGGGAGCTATGGCTACACCTTC. The chain is built from TRBV19 and TRBJ1-2, with 7 positions matching TRBD1. The CDR3 sequence is 15 residues long. V dropped 3 bases and J dropped 4; count of bases not matched to a gene: 8. Germline V lookup: CDR1 LNHDA, CDR2 SQIVND (reference sequence).

Comment on this clone: At one end, the junction sequence differs from germline, possibly due to a read error. This CDR3 is CSARIRDRVLF. The CDR3, as DNA: TGCAGTGCTCGTATCCGGGACAGAGTCCTCTTC. The rearrangement joins TRBV20-1 to TRBJ1-2; 7 positions match TRBD1. The CDR3 is made up of 11 amino acids. Germline CDR1 DFQATT, CDR2 SNEGSKA (reference sequence).